Each of the 19 T cell receptor beta chains below was sequenced from the same sample in a study of Graves' ophthalmopathy and Graves' hyperthyroidism. Amplification targeted the TCR beta CDR3 regions, with RNA transcripts as the source material. The authors performed first-round RT-PCR with HTBI primers and then a second-round multiplex PCR. TCRdb fed the multiplex PCR reads into MiXCR, producing one record per CDR3 protein. The sample yields about 380,000 distinct CDR3 sequences, 15% seen once. The sequencing sample was made of peripheral blood. Source of these receptors: a woman younger than 30 with stable Graves' hyperthyroidism.

This clonotype was observed many times. This rearrangement joins TRBV12-3 or TRBV12-4 to TRBJ1-2; D not certain. There are 15 residues in the CDR3. V was shortened by 7 bases and J by 3 bases, with 18 bases between the two germline ends. As DNA, the CDR3 is TGTGCCAGCATTGCCTATTCGGGCCGCCACTATGGCTACACCTTC. It yields the protein CASIAYSGRHYGYTF.

Many counts were recorded for this clonotype. This chain connects TRBV20-1 to TRBJ2-5, with 13 bases lining up with TRBD2. CDR1 and CDR2 from the germline V gene are DFQATT and SNEGSKA (reference sequence). This CDR3 region has 19 residues. V shed 0 bases and J 5 bases; nucleotides not matched to a gene: 15. The CDR3 bases are TGCAGTGCTAGAGATAGTGGCGGACTAGCGGGGGCTGGAAGGGAGACCCAGTACTTC. It yields the protein CSARDSGGLAGAGRETQYF.

V gene TRBV2 combines with J gene TRBJ1-1; 7 nucleotides agree with TRBD1. V shed 6 bases and J 2 bases; nucleotides not matched to a gene: 6. The CDR3 is 14 amino acids. Germline V gene lookup returns CDR1 SNHLY and CDR2 FYNNEI. This CDR3 is CASRKGQTNTEAFF. CDR3 DNA: TGTGCCAGCAGGAAGGGACAGACAAACACTGAAGCTTTCTTT.

The V gene is TRBV29-1, the J gene TRBJ2-5; D is undetermined. CDR1 and CDR2 from the germline V gene are SQVTM and ANQGSEA. Trimming stripped 8 bases from V and 2 bases from J, with 9 bases between. This CDR3 contains 11 residues. The CDR3 spells CSFLPQETQYF. The CDR3 bases are TGCAGCTTCCTGCCACAAGAGACCCAGTACTTC.

This clonotype has a count of ten or more. The CDR3 DNA reads TGCGCCAGCAGCTTGCTATCCCTCGGAGAGACCCAGTACTTC. As protein: CASSLLSLGETQYF. V gene TRBV5-1 combines with J gene TRBJ2-5, with unresolved D. The germline gives CDR1 SGHRS, CDR2 YFSETQ. The CDR3 consists of 14 residues. Trimming removed 1 base from V and 4 bases from J, with 11 bases in between.

The V and J genes are TRBV2 and TRBJ1-5; D is ambiguous. The germline CDR1 and CDR2 sequences are SNHLY and FYNNEI. V lost 5 bases and J 5 bases, leaving 13 bases between the germline ends. This CDR3 spans 14 amino acids. CDR3 region: CASSIFMSYQPQHF. The CDR3 nucleotides are TGTGCCAGCAGTATTTTTATGAGTTATCAGCCCCAGCATTTT. The complete variable domain, with remaining parts taken from reference TRBV2 and TRBJ1-5, reads EPEVTQTPSHQVTQMGQEVILRCVPISNHLYFYWYRQILGQKVEFLVSFYNNEISEKSEIFDDQFSVERPDGSNFTLKIRSTKLEDSAMYFCASSIFMSYQPQHFGDGTRLSIL.

Many counts were recorded for this clonotype. The chain uses TRBV10-3 and TRBJ2-7; unclear D gene. V was shortened by 0 bases and J by 2 bases, with 8 bases between the two germline ends. This CDR3 is built from 14 residues. Germline V gene data show CDR1 as ENHRY and CDR2 as SYGVKD. CDR3: CAISESGTAYEQYF. CDR3 in DNA: TGTGCCATCAGTGAGTCCGGCACGGCCTACGAGCAGTACTTC.

This clonotype was observed many times. The CDR3 region has the DNA TGTGCCAGCAGTTTAAGGGGTTACAATGAAGCTTTCTTT. Its translation is CASSLRGYNEAFF. The rearrangement joins TRBV12-3 or TRBV12-4 to TRBJ1-1, with D perhaps matching TRBD1 (5 bases). The CDR3 is 13 amino acids. The V and J ends lost 2 bases and 7 bases respectively, with 11 bases between them.

This clonotype was seen a few times. The chain joins TRBV3-1 to TRBJ1-1; TRBD1 matches 7 bases. Germline CDR1 reads LGHDT; CDR2 reads YNNKEL (reference sequence). The V gene end was trimmed by 0 bases and the J gene end by 0 bases; junction bases not matched to a gene: 4. This CDR3 contains 16 residues. DNA of the CDR3: TGTGCCAGCAGCCAAGAAAGAGGGGGCATGAACACTGAAGCTTTCTTT. Protein sequence: CASSQERGGMNTEAFF.

This chain links TRBV5-1 with TRBJ1-5; a possible D gene is TRBD1 (6 bases). The germline CDR1 and CDR2 sequences are SGHRS and YFSETQ. The CDR3 spans 15 residues. V was cut by 3 bases and J by 0 bases, with 10 bases left in between. The DNA for the CDR3 is TGCGCCAGCAGCTGGACAGAATATAGCAATCAGCCCCAGCATTTT. This encodes CASSWTEYSNQPQHF.

This clonotype appeared many times. The chain joins TRBV19 to TRBJ1-5; 8 bases agree with TRBD1. The trim removed 8 bases at V and 8 bases at J, leaving 5 bases unmatched. Per the germline V gene, CDR1 is LNHDA and CDR2 is SQIVND (reference sequence). The length of the CDR3 is 12 residues. CDR3 loop: CASGDRSEPQHF. CDR3 bases: TGTGCCAGTGGGGACAGGTCGGAGCCCCAGCATTTT.

This clonotype was detected ten times or more. The chain couples TRBV5-6 to TRBJ1-2; tentative D call: TRBD1 (5 bases). V dropped 1 base and J dropped 8 bases, with 15 bases sitting between them. This CDR3 is 14 amino acids long. CDR1 SGHDT and CDR2 YYEEEE come from the germline V gene. This chain's CDR3 is CASSLSVGLRGYTF. The DNA of the CDR3 is TGTGCCAGCAGCTTGAGTGTGGGGCTTCGGGGCTACACCTTC.

This clonotype was seen many times. The chain employs TRBV12-3 or TRBV12-4 and TRBJ1-5; TRBD1 matches at 10 bases. V dropped 5 bases and J dropped 3; count of bases not matched to a gene: 4. CDR3 size: 15 residues. The CDR3 coding sequence is TGTGCCAGCAGTAGGGACAGGGGCTTCAATCAGCCCCAGCATTTT. It encodes CASSRDRGFNQPQHF.

This clonotype was recorded many times. This chain links TRBV6-2 or TRBV6-3 with TRBJ1-2, with 8 bases that match TRBD1. The CDR3 length is 14 residues. Trimming cost V 6 bases and J 3 bases; bases outside gene matches: 6. From germline, CDR1 is MNHEY and CDR2 SVGEGT. DNA of the CDR3: TGTGCCAGCAGCCACCCGGGACAGGACTATGGCTACACCTTC. Amino acids: CASSHPGQDYGYTF.

This clonotype was detected ten times or more. The genes are TRBV12-3 or TRBV12-4 and TRBJ2-7; D call uncertain. Trimming cost V 8 bases and J 2 bases, with 7 bases left between them. This CDR3 is built from 11 residues. CDR3 amino acids: CASRLAYEQYF. Here the CDR3 DNA reads TGTGCCAGCCGACTGGCCTACGAGCAGTACTTC.

As for this clonotype: It may be a read error: a sequence one base away is much more abundant. The chain carries TRBV7-2 and TRBJ1-6; D is uncertain. The CDR3 has 15 residues. Germline lookup yields CDR1 SGHTA and CDR2 FQGNSA. The CDR3 DNA reads as TGTGCCAGCAGCTTAGACTGGGGAGGGAATTCACCCCTCAACTTT. Protein sequence: CASSLDWGGNSPLNF.

A few counts support this clonotype. A much more abundant neighbour one base away suggests this may be a read error. The CDR3 loop is CASSLTGASSYKQYF. CDR3 DNA: TGTGCCAGCAGCTTGACGGGGGCGAGCTCCTACAAGCAGTACTTC. The chain has TRBV7-3 and TRBJ2-7; D assignment may be TRBD1 or TRBD2 (6 bases each). Germline CDR1 is SGHTA and CDR2 is FQGTGA. This CDR3 contains 15 residues. Supplemented by reference TRBV7-3 and TRBJ2-7, the full variable domain reads GAGVSQTPSNKVTEKGKYVELRCDPISGHTALYWYRQSLGQGPEFLIYFQGTGAADDSGLPNDRFFAVRPEGSVSTLKIQRTERGDSAVYLCASSLTGASSYKQYFGPGTRLTVT.

This clonotype was counted at least ten times. The chain uses TRBV6-6 and TRBJ1-2, with D possibly matching TRBD1 (6 bases). The V and J ends lost 7 bases and 4 bases respectively, with 13 bases between them. Germline CDR1 is MNHNY and CDR2 is SVGAGI (reference sequence). CDR3 length: 13 amino acids. CDR3 residues: CASNPGRGYGYTF. CDR3 nucleotides: TGTGCCAGCAACCCCGGCAGGGGCTATGGCTACACCTTC.

Many counts were recorded for this clonotype. V and J are TRBV11-2 and TRBJ2-5; 9 bases align to TRBD2. V lost 2 bases and J lost 5; bases outside the gene matches: 3. The germline gives CDR1 SGHAT, CDR2 FQNNGV. The CDR3 totals 14 residues. In DNA form, the CDR3 reads TGTGCCAGCAGCTTAATCACTAGCGGGGAGACCCAGTACTTC. Amino acids: CASSLITSGETQYF.